This T cell receptor (beta chain) comes out of a study of blood T cell repertoires in COVID-19. Turning to the study itself: The United States, Italy and Spain supplied acute and convalescent COVID-19 samples.

In the original workflow: Amplified reference gene primers provided the basis for estimating nucleated cell counts. Sequencing was performed with immunoSEQ multiplex PCR; in TCRdb, only in-frame clones are kept and a portion is missing. The DNA was the basis for D and trimming; V, J and clone size are from that table. This sample has roughly 130,000 clones, with roughly 80% found just once. The germline gives CDR1 LGHNA, CDR2 YNFKEQ. The V and J ends lost 2 bases and 7 bases, in that order; junction bases with no gene match: 11. This CDR3 is built from 17 residues. The rearrangement links TRBV4-2 to TRBJ2-1; 10 bases map to TRBD2. The sample taken for sequencing was peripheral blood. The sequence derives from a woman in her 50s with acute or convalescent COVID-19. The DNA of the CDR3 is TGTGCCAGCAGCCAACTTAAACCGGGACTAGCGTCTAATGAGCAGTTCTTC. It yields the protein CASSQLKPGLASNEQFF.